This T cell receptor beta chain was identified during a study of graft-versus-host responses after intestinal transplantation. Study details: Among the recipients, transplants were multivisceral, liver-intestinal, or isolated intestinal. Induction with anti-thymocyte globulin, then tacrolimus and steroids for about 3 years, was given to all recipients. Notes on the study in general: Present in recipient marrow, GvH clones included some that appeared first in ileum or blood.

Between the trimmed V and J ends, which lost 0 bases and 3 bases, there was a span of 16 bases. In germline, CDR1 is SGHRS, CDR2 YFSETQ. This CDR3 comprises 17 residues. TCRdb's copy holds only in-frame clones and misses some; the assay was immunoSEQ multiplex PCR. The repertoire holds some 48,000 clones, with approximately 88% as singletons. A note on this clone: What it recognizes is unknown.

The rearrangement joins TRBV5-1 to TRBJ1-3; D ambiguous. This clonotype originated in a human donor who was the organ donor for an intestinal transplant. This sample comprised unstimulated CD4+ T cells sorted from spleen or lymph node cells, obtained before transplant. CDR3 sequence: CASSLDGMDPRGNTIYF. The CDR3 region has the DNA TGCGCCAGCAGCTTGGACGGTATGGATCCGCGTGGAAACACCATATATTTT.